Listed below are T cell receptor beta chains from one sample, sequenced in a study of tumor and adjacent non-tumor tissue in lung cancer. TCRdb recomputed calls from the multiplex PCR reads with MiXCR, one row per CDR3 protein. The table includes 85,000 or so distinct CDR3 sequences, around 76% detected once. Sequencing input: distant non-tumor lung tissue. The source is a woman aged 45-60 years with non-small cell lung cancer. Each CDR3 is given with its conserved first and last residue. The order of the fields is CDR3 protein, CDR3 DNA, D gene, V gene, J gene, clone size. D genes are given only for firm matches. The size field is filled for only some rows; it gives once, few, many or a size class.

CDR3 protein: CASSPTSGRYNEQFF; CDR3 DNA: TGTGCCAGCAGCCCTACTAGCGGGAGGTACAATGAGCAGTTCTTC; D gene: TRBD2; V gene: TRBV7-9; J gene: TRBJ2-1; clone size: many
CDR3 protein: CSAWDSSGNTIYF; CDR3 DNA: TGCAGTGCCTGGGACAGCTCTGGAAACACCATATATTTT; D gene: TRBD1; V gene: TRBV20-1; J gene: TRBJ1-3; clone size: many
CDR3 protein: CASSLEHAYEQYF; CDR3 DNA: TGTGCCAGCAGTTTGGAACACGCCTACGAGCAGTACTTC; D gene: -; V gene: TRBV12-3/TRBV12-4; J gene: TRBJ2-7; clone size: -
CDR3 protein: CARSHEVNYEQYF; CDR3 DNA: TGTGCCAGAAGCCATGAGGTAAACTACGAGCAGTACTTC; D gene: -; V gene: TRBV4-2; J gene: TRBJ2-7; clone size: -
CDR3 protein: CAGGPGKDIQYF; CDR3 DNA: TGTGCCGGCGGTCCTGGCAAAGACATTCAGTACTTC; D gene: -; V gene: TRBV10-3; J gene: TRBJ2-4; clone size: -
CDR3 protein: CAGGSLGRGSNEQFF; CDR3 DNA: TGTGCCGGCGGTTCCCTGGGACGGGGATCTAATGAGCAGTTCTTC; D gene: -; V gene: TRBV12-3/TRBV12-4; J gene: TRBJ2-1; clone size: -
CDR3 protein: CASRVASGSGQYF; CDR3 DNA: TGTGCCAGCAGAGTAGCCAGTGGCAGTGGGCAGTACTTC; D gene: -; V gene: TRBV6-5; J gene: TRBJ2-7; clone size: -
CDR3 protein: CASSLKLSTYNEQFF; CDR3 DNA: TGTGCCAGTAGTTTAAAGCTATCAACCTACAATGAGCAGTTCTTC; D gene: -; V gene: TRBV12-3/TRBV12-4; J gene: TRBJ2-1; clone size: -
CDR3 protein: CATSHVDNELFF; CDR3 DNA: TGTGCCACTTCCCATGTCGACAATGAGCTGTTCTTC; D gene: -; V gene: TRBV11-1; J gene: TRBJ2-1; clone size: -
CDR3 protein: CSVAERWRQYF; CDR3 DNA: TGCAGCGTCGCCGAAAGGTGGAGACAGTACTTC; D gene: -; V gene: TRBV29-1; J gene: TRBJ2-7; clone size: -
CDR3 protein: CANSYSPQSTDTQYF; CDR3 DNA: TGTGCCAACAGTTACTCACCCCAGAGCACAGATACGCAATATTTT; D gene: -; V gene: TRBV6-2/TRBV6-3; J gene: TRBJ2-3; clone size: -
CDR3 protein: CASSPSSDRNEEAFF; CDR3 DNA: TGTGCCAGCAGCCCGAGTTCCGACAGGAACGAAGAGGCTTTCTTT; D gene: -; V gene: TRBV4-2; J gene: TRBJ1-1; clone size: -
CDR3 protein: CASSYSRDLMNTEAFF; CDR3 DNA: TGTGCCAGCAGTTACTCGAGGGATTTGATGAACACTGAAGCTTTCTTT; D gene: -; V gene: TRBV6-5; J gene: TRBJ1-1; clone size: few
CDR3 protein: CASISQADMQYF; CDR3 DNA: TGTGCCAGCATCTCACAGGCAGATATGCAGTATTTT; D gene: -; V gene: TRBV5-8; J gene: TRBJ2-3; clone size: -
CDR3 protein: CASSRLAGRTDTQYF; CDR3 DNA: TGTGCCAGCAGTCGACTAGCGGGTAGGACAGATACGCAGTATTTT; D gene: TRBD2; V gene: TRBV28; J gene: TRBJ2-3; clone size: many
CDR3 protein: CAIRVDWNQETQYF; CDR3 DNA: TGTGCCATCAGGGTAGACTGGAATCAAGAGACCCAGTACTTC; D gene: -; V gene: TRBV10-3; J gene: TRBJ2-5; clone size: -
CDR3 protein: CVSSLVGATDTQYF; CDR3 DNA: TGTGTCAGCAGCTTAGTCGGGGCCACAGATACGCAGTATTTT; D gene: -; V gene: TRBV11-2; J gene: TRBJ2-3; clone size: -
CDR3 protein: CASSQETVRGDLNYGYTF; CDR3 DNA: TGTGCCAGCAGCCAAGAAACGGTCAGGGGTGATCTGAACTATGGCTACACCTTC; D gene: -; V gene: TRBV4-2; J gene: TRBJ1-2; clone size: many
CDR3 protein: CSIEGGRGPGANVLTF; CDR3 DNA: TGCAGTATTGAGGGGGGCAGGGGTCCTGGGGCCAACGTCCTGACTTTC; D gene: -; V gene: TRBV29-1; J gene: TRBJ2-6; clone size: -
CDR3 protein: CASSYSRTSGIDNEQFF; CDR3 DNA: TGTGCCAGCAGTTACTCGCGGACTAGCGGGATTGACAACGAGCAGTTCTTC; D gene: TRBD2; V gene: TRBV6-5; J gene: TRBJ2-1; clone size: -
CDR3 protein: CASSPGQATQHF; CDR3 DNA: TGTGCCAGCAGTCCCGGACAGGCGACTCAGCATTTT; D gene: TRBD1; V gene: TRBV12-3/TRBV12-4; J gene: TRBJ1-5; clone size: many
CDR3 protein: CANSLVVGNTIYF; CDR3 DNA: TGTGCCAACAGTTTAGTGGTGGGAAACACCATATATTTT; D gene: -; V gene: TRBV12-3/TRBV12-4; J gene: TRBJ1-3; clone size: -
CDR3 protein: CSVGGAGRNTEAFF; CDR3 DNA: TGCAGCGTTGGGGGGGCGGGGCGAAACACGGAAGCTTTCTTT; D gene: -; V gene: TRBV29-1; J gene: TRBJ1-1; clone size: -
CDR3 protein: CGNSAGMNTGNTIYF; CDR3 DNA: TGTGGCAACAGCGCAGGCATGAACACTGGAAACACCATATATTTT; D gene: -; V gene: TRBV11-2; J gene: TRBJ1-3; clone size: -
CDR3 protein: CASSWGQRSTDTQQF; CDR3 DNA: TGTGCCAGCAGTTGGGGACAGCGCAGCACAGATACGCAGCAATTT; D gene: TRBD1; V gene: TRBV28; J gene: TRBJ2-3; clone size: once
CDR3 protein: CSGMEQLNTEAFF; CDR3 DNA: TGCAGCGGAATGGAACAGTTGAACACTGAAGCTTTCTTT; D gene: -; V gene: TRBV29-1; J gene: TRBJ1-1; clone size: -
CDR3 protein: CANSQGPGANVLTF; CDR3 DNA: TGCGCCAACAGCCAAGGTCCTGGGGCCAACGTCCTGACTTTC; D gene: -; V gene: TRBV4-1; J gene: TRBJ2-6; clone size: -
CDR3 protein: CASSRGPGTGVVLGNQSQHF; CDR3 DNA: TGTGCCAGCAGTCGGGGCCCCGGGACAGGGGTGGTATTGGGCAATCAGTCCCAGCATTTT; D gene: TRBD1; V gene: TRBV12-3/TRBV12-4; J gene: TRBJ1-5; clone size: -